This T cell receptor beta chain was documented in a study of blood T cell repertoires in COVID-19. Study information: COVID-19 samples collected from the United States, Italy and Spain covered acute and convalescent phases. T cells, B-cell-depleted T cells, or PBMCs supplied cDNA or gDNA.

The CDR3 sequence is 12 residues long. CDR1 is SGHDN and CDR2 is FVKESK in the germline V gene. Trimming shortened V by 1 base and J by 3 bases, and 2 bases separated the two germline ends. Source study methods: Amplification of reference gene primers provided the estimated nucleated cell counts. The assay was immunoSEQ multiplex PCR, and TCRdb's table has in-frame clones only and misses some. The V and J calls and clone size are taken from that table; D and trimming were inferred from the DNA. Of under 100,000 clones in the sample, around 82% were seen once. While infection was still active, Seattle patients were enrolled and then followed longitudinally.

V usage is TRBV14 and J usage is TRBJ2-3; D gene unclear. This TCR was recovered from a woman at least 80 years old with COVID-19, enrolled during active disease. The sample taken for sequencing was peripheral blood. The CDR3 bases are TGTGCCAGCAGCCAAGTAACAGATACGCAGTATTTT. It codes for CASSQVTDTQYF.